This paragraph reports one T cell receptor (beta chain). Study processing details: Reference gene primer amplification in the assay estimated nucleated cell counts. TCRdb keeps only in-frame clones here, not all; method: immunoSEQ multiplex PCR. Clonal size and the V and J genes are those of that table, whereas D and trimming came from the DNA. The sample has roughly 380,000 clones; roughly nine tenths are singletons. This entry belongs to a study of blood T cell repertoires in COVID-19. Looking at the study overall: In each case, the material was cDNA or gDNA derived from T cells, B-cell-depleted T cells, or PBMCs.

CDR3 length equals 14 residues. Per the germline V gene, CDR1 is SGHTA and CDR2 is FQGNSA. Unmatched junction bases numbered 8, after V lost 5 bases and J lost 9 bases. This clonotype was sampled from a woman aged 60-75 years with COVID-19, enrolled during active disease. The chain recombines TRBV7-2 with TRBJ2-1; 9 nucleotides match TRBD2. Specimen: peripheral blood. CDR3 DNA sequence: TGTGCCAGCAGCCCAGGGACTAGCCGGGGTGAGCAGTTCTTC. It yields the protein CASSPGTSRGEQFF. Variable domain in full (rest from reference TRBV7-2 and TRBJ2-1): GAGVSQSPSNKVTEKGKDVELRCDPISGHTALYWYRQSLGQGLEFLIYFQGNSAPDKSGLPSDRFSAERTGGSVSTLTIQRTQQEDSAVYLCASSPGTSRGEQFFGPGTRLTVL.